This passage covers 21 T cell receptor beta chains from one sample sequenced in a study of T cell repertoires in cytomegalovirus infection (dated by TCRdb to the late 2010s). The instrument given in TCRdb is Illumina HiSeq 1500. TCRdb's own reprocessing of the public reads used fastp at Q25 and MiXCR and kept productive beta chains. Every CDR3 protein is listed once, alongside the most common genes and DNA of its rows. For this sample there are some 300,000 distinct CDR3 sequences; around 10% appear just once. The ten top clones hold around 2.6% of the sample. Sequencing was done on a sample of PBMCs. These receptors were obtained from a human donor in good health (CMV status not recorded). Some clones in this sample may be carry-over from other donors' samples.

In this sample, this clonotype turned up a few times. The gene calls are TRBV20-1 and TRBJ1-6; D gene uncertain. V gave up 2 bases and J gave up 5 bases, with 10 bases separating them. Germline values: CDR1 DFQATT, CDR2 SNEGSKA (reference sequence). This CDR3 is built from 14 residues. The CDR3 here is CSARRGLDNSPLHF. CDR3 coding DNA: TGCAGTGCTAGACGCGGACTCGATAATTCACCCCTCCACTTT.

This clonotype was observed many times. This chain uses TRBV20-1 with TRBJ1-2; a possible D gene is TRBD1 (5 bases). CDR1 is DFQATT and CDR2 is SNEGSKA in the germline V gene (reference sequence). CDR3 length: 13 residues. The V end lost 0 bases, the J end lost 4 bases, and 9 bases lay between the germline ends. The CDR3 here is CSARDPQGYGYTF. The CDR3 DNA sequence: TGCAGTGCTAGAGATCCCCAGGGCTATGGCTACACCTTC.

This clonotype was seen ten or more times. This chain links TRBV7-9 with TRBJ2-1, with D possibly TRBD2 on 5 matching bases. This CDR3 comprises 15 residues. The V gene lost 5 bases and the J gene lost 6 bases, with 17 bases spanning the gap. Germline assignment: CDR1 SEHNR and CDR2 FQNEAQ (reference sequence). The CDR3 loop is CASSRQTGLFNEQFF. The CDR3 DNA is TGTGCCAGCAGCCGCCAGACGGGATTGTTCAATGAGCAGTTCTTC. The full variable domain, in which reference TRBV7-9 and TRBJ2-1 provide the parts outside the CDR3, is DTGVSQNPRHKITKRGQNVTFRCDPISEHNRLYWYRQTLGQGPEFLTYFQNEAQLEKSRLLSDRFSAERPKGSFSTLEIQRTEQGDSAMYLCASSRQTGLFNEQFFGPGTRLTVL.

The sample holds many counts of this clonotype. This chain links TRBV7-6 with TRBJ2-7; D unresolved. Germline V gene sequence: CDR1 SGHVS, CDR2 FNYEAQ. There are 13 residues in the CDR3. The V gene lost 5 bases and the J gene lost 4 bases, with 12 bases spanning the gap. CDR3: CASSPPPIYEQYV. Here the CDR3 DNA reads TGTGCCAGCAGCCCCCCCCCTATATACGAGCAGTACGTC.

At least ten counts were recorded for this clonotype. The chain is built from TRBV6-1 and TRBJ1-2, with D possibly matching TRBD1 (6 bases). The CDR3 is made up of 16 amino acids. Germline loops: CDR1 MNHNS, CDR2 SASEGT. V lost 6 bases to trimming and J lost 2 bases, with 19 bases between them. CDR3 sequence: CASSPTIPTGNYGYTF. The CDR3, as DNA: TGTGCCAGCAGCCCCACCATACCGACAGGAAACTATGGCTACACCTTC.

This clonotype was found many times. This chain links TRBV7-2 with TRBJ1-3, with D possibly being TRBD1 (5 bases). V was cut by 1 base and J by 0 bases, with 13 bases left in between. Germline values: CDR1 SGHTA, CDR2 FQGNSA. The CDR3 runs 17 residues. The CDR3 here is CASSLDEGPSSGNTIYF. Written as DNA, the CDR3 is TGTGCCAGCAGCTTAGATGAGGGGCCCAGCTCTGGAAACACCATATATTTT.

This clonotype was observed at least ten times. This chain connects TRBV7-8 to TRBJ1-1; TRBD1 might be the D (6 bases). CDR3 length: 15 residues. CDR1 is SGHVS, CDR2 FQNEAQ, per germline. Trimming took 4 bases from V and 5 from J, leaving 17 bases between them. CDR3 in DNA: TGTGCCAGCAGCTCCCCAGGACAGCTGGCTACTGAAGCTTTCTTT. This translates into CASSSPGQLATEAFF. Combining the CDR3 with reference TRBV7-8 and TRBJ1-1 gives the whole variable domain GAGVSQSPRYKVAKRGQDVALRCDPISGHVSLFWYQQALGQGPEFLTYFQNEAQLDKSGLPSDRFFAERPEGSVSTLKIQRTQQEDSAVYLCASSSPGQLATEAFFGQGTRLTVV.

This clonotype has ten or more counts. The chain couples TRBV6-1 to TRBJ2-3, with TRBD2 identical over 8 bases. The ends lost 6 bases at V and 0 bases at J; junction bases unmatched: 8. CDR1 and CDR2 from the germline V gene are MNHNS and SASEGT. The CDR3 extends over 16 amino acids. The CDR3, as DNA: TGTGCCAGCAGGCCATATAGCGGGACAAGCACAGATACGCAGTATTTT. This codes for CASRPYSGTSTDTQYF.

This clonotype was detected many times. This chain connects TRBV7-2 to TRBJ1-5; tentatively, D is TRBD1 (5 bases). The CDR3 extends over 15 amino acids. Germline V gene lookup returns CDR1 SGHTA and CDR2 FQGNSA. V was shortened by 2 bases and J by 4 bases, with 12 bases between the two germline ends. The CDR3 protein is CASSLTYGANQPQHF. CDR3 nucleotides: TGTGCCAGCAGCTTAACTTACGGGGCTAATCAGCCCCAGCATTTT.

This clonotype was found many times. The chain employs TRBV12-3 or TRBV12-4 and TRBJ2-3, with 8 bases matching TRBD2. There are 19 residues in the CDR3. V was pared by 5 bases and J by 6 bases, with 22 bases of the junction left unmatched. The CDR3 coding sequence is TGTGCCAGCAGTGGCCCCTCGTACTTTGATAGCGGGGTTACGGATACGCAGTATTTT. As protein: CASSGPSYFDSGVTDTQYF.

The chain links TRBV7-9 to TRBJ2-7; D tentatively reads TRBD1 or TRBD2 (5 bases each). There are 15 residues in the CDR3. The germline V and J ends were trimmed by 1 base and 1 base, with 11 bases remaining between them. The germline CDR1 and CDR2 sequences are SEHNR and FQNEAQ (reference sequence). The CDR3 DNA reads TGTGCCAGCAGCTTAGGACAGCGGACTTCCTACGAGCAGTACGTC. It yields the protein CASSLGQRTSYEQYV.

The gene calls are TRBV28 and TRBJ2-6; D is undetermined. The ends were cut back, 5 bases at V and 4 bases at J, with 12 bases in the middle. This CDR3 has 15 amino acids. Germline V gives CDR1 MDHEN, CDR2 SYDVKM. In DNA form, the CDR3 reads TGTGCCAGCAGTCCCCTTCTGTCCGGGGCCAACGTCCTGACTTTC. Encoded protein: CASSPLLSGANVLTF.

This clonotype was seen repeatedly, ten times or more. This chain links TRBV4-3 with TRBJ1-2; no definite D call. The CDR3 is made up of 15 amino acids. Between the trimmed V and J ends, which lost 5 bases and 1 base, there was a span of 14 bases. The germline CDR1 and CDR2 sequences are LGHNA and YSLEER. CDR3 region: CASSSSGRNNYGYTF. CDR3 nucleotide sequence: TGCGCCAGCAGCTCCTCCGGACGGAATAACTATGGCTACACCTTC.

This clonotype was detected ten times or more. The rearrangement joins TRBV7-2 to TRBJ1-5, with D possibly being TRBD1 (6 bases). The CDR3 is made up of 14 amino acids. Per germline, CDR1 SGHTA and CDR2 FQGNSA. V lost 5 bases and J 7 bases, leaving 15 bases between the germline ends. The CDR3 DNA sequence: TGTGCCAGCAGCCAAAGGGGGGGGGCCCAGCCCCAGCATTTT. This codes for CASSQRGGAQPQHF.

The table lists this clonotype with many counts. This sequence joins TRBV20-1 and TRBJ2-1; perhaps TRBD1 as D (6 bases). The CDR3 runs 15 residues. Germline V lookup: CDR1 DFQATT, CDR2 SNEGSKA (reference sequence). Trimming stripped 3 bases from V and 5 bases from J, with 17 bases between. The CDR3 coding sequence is TGCAGTGCTAGCCCTTGGGACACGGTTAACAATGAGCAGTTCTTC. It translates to CSASPWDTVNNEQFF.

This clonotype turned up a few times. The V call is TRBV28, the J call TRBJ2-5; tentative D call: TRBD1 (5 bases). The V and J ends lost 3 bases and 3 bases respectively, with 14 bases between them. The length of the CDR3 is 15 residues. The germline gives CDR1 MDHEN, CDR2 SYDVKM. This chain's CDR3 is CASSFPALGEETQYF. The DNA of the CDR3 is TGTGCCAGCAGTTTCCCAGCTTTAGGGGAAGAGACCCAGTACTTC.

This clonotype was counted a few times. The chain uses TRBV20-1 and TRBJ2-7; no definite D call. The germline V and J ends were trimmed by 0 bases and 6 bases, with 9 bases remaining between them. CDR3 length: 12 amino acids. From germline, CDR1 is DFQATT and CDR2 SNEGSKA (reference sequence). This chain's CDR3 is CSAREGGGEQYF. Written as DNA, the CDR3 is TGCAGTGCTAGAGAGGGCGGCGGCGAGCAGTACTTC.

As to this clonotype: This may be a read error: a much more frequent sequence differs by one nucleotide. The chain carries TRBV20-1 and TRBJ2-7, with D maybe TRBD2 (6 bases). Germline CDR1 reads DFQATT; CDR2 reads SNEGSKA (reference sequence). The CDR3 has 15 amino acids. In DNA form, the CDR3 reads TGCAGTGCTAGAGATCGAAGCGGGCCCTCCTACGAGCGGTACTTC. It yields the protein CSARDRSGPSYERYF.

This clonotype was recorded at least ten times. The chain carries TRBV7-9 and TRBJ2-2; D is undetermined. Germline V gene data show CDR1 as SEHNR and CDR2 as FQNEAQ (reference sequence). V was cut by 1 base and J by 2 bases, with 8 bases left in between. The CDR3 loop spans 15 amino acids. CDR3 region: CASSLGQTNTGELFF. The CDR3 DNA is TGTGCCAGCAGCTTAGGGCAGACAAACACCGGGGAGCTGTTTTTT.

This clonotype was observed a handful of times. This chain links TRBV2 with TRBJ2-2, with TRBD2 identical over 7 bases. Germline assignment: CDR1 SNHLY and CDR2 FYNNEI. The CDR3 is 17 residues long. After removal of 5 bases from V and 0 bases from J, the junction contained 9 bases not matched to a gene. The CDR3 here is CASSPRRGVTNTGELFF. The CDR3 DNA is TGTGCCAGCAGTCCGAGACGGGGGGTAACGAACACCGGGGAGCTGTTTTTT.

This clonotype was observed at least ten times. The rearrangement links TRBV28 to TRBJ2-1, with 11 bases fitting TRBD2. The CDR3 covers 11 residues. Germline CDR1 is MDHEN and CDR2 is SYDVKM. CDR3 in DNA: TGTACTAGCGGGGGTGTCAATGAGCAGTTCTTC. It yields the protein CTSGGVNEQFF.